This TCR beta chain was sequenced in a study of blood T cell repertoires in COVID-19. CDR3 size: 13 residues. Germline V lookup: CDR1 SGHRS, CDR2 YFSETQ. Between the trimmed V and J ends, which lost 0 bases and 8 bases, there was a span of 11 bases. Methods used by the authors: From reference gene primer amplification, estimates of nucleated cell counts were derived. Sequenced by immunoSEQ multiplex PCR; TCRdb stores in-frame clones only, minus some. Clonal size and the V and J genes are those of that table, whereas D and trimming came from the DNA. In the table there are about 250,000 clones, 70% to 80% of which are singletons.

Sequencing was performed on peripheral blood. The gene calls are TRBV5-1 and TRBJ1-1; no definite D call. The TCR sequence derives from a woman of 80 years or more with acute or convalescent COVID-19. CDR3 in amino acids: CASSLAGRTEAFF. The CDR3 DNA reads as TGCGCCAGCAGCTTGGCCGGGAGGACCGAAGCTTTCTTT.